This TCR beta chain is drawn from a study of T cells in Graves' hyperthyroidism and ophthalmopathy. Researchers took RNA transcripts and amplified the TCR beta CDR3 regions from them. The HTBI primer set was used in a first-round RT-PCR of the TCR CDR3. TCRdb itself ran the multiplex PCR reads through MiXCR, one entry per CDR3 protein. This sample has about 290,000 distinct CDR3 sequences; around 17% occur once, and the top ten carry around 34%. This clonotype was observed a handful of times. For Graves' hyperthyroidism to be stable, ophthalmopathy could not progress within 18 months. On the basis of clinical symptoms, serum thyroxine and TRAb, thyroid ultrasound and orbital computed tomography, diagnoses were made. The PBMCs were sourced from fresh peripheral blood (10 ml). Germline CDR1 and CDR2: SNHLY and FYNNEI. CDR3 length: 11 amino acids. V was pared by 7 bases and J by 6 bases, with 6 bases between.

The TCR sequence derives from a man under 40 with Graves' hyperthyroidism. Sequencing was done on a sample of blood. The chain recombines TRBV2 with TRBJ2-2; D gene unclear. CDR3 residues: CASKFSGELFF. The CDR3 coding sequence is TGTGCCAGCAAATTTTCCGGGGAGCTGTTTTTT.